This TCR beta chain stems from a study of blood T cell repertoires in COVID-19. In the source study's methods: Estimation of nucleated cell counts was performed using reference gene primer amplification. Profiling relied on immunoSEQ multiplex PCR, and the TCRdb table lists in-frame clones only, not all of them. V, J and clone size reflect that table, while D and trimming were determined from the DNA. This table has 60,000 or so clones, about 80% appearing once. Trimming cost V 2 bases and J 2 bases, with 14 bases left between them. The CDR3 has 16 amino acids. Germline V gene lookup returns CDR1 SNHLY and CDR2 FYNNEI.

This clonotype was obtained from a man in his fifties or sixties with acute or convalescent COVID-19. The J gene is TRBJ2-3, the V gene TRBV2; D possibly corresponds to TRBD2 (5 bases). Sequences were obtained from peripheral blood. The CDR3 here is CASSENGRDFTDTQYF. DNA of the CDR3: TGTGCCAGCAGTGAAAATGGGAGAGATTTCACAGATACGCAGTATTTT. Together with reference TRBV2 and TRBJ2-3, the CDR3 gives the full variable domain: EPEVTQTPSHQVTQMGQEVILRCVPISNHLYFYWYRQILGQKVEFLVSFYNNEISEKSEIFDDQFSVERPDGSNFTLKIRSTKLEDSAMYFCASSENGRDFTDTQYFGPGTRLTVL.